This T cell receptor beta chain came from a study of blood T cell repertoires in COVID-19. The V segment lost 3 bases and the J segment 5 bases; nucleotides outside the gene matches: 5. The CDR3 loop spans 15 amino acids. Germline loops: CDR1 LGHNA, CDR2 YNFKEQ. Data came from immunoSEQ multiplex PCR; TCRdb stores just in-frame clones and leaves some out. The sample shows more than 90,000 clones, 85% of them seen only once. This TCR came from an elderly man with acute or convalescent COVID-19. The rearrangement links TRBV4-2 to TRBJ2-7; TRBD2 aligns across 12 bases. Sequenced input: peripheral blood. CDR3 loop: CASSQTSGSHHEQYF. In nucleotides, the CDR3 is TGTGCCAGCAGCCAGACTAGCGGGAGTCACCACGAGCAGTACTTC.